The count of the clone carrying this T cell receptor beta chain is one. The antigen is not known. The data were taken from a study of T cells in localized non-small cell lung cancer. Study outcomes and limitations: Overall survival was longer when the density of T cells in the blood was higher. Uninvolved adjacent lung had more T cell clonality than any other tissue, topping tumor.

Some clones are missing from TCRdb's copy, which holds only in-frame ones; the method was immunoSEQ multiplex PCR. The repertoire holds 75,000 to 80,000 clones, with around 80% as singletons. The TCR sequence derives from a female donor aged 60 or older with stage I lung adenocarcinoma. Source: peripheral blood, taken before any cancer treatment.

This CDR3 is CASSLGRGQPQHF. CDR3 bases: TGTGCCAGCAGCTTAGGGAGGGGACAGCCCCAGCATTTT. The chain uses TRBV7-2 and TRBJ1-5, with D maybe TRBD1 (5 bases). Between the trimmed V and J ends, which lost 1 base and 7 bases, there was a span of 8 bases. The length of the CDR3 is 13 residues. CDR1 SGHTA and CDR2 FQGNSA come from the germline V gene.